A single sample gave rise to the 20 T cell receptor beta chains below, sequenced in a study of blood T cell repertoires in COVID-19. The repertoire was sequenced with immunoSEQ multiplex PCR; TCRdb's copy has only in-frame clones and lacks some. The table shows under 200,000 clones, with 80% occurring only once. Input material: peripheral blood. The receptor source for this set is a man aged 65 to 85 with active or convalescent COVID-19.

In this sample, this clone turned up once. This chain connects TRBV14 to TRBJ1-2; no clear D. Trimming took off 0 bases at V and 2 bases at J, with 4 bases between the two ends. This CDR3 is 13 amino acids long. The germline V gene has CDR1 SGHDN and CDR2 FVKESK. CDR3: CASSQDLNYGYTF. In DNA form, the CDR3 reads TGTGCCAGCAGCCAAGATTTAAACTATGGCTACACCTTC.

The chain employs TRBV7-2 and TRBJ1-2, with D perhaps matching TRBD1 (6 bases). This CDR3 is built from 13 residues. In germline, CDR1 is SGHTA, CDR2 FQGNSA. V lost 5 bases and J 4 bases, leaving 11 bases between the germline ends. CDR3 sequence reads: CASSTDRTYGYTF. The CDR3 DNA is TGTGCCAGCAGCACAGACAGGACCTATGGCTACACCTTC.

This clone showed up just a few times. The CDR3 coding sequence is TGTGCCACCAGTGATTGGAGGGGCCCAAATTTCTCACCCCTCCACTTT. Translating gives CATSDWRGPNFSPLHF. The chain links TRBV24-1 to TRBJ1-6, with D possibly being TRBD1 (5 bases). Per the germline V gene, CDR1 is KGHDR and CDR2 is SFDVKD. Trimming removed 2 bases from V and 10 bases from J, with 17 bases in between. There are 16 residues in the CDR3.

The chain employs TRBV12-3 or TRBV12-4 and TRBJ1-2, with 8 bases that match TRBD1. The CDR3 is 13 residues long. J lost 9 bases, V lost 6 bases, and 9 bases had no gene match. CDR3 amino acids: CASRSDRGASYTF. DNA of the CDR3: TGTGCCAGCAGGTCCGACAGGGGAGCAAGCTACACCTTC.

This chain uses TRBV4-1 with TRBJ1-3; 8 positions match TRBD1. V was clipped by 6 bases and J by 5 bases; unmatched bases: 6. This CDR3 contains 14 residues. From germline, CDR1 is MGHRA and CDR2 YSYEKL. The chain's CDR3 is CASSPDRVRNTIYF. CDR3 coding DNA: TGCGCCAGCAGTCCGGACAGGGTGAGAAACACCATATATTTT.

Ten or more counts support this clone. This sequence joins TRBV4-2 and TRBJ1-3, with 8 positions matching TRBD1. V gave up 2 bases and J gave up 0 bases; unmatched junction bases: 3. This CDR3 has 16 amino acids. Per the germline V gene, CDR1 is LGHNA and CDR2 is YNFKEQ. The CDR3 spells CASSQQTGDSGNTIYF. The DNA for the CDR3 is TGTGCCAGCAGCCAACAGACAGGGGACTCTGGAAACACCATATATTTT.

The chain couples TRBV6-1 to TRBJ1-4; 9 bases fit TRBD1. J gave up 4 bases and V 3 bases, and 0 bases lay outside the gene matches. The CDR3 runs 14 residues. The germline V gene has CDR1 MNHNS and CDR2 SASEGT. CDR3 sequence reads: CASSEGQGNEKLFF. The CDR3 bases are TGTGCCAGCAGTGAGGGACAGGGTAATGAAAAACTGTTTTTT.

A single count supports this clone. J is TRBJ2-3 and V is TRBV5-1, with 7 nucleotides matching TRBD1. V shed 0 bases, J shed 4 bases, and the junction held 8 bases outside the gene matches. CDR1 SGHRS and CDR2 YFSETQ come from the germline V gene. This CDR3 comprises 16 residues. As DNA, the CDR3 is TGCGCCAGCAGCTTGGCGACAGGGTTCGGGGCAGATACGCAGTATTTT. Translation: CASSLATGFGADTQYF.

The chain is built from TRBV6-5 and TRBJ1-5; the D gene is possibly TRBD1 (6 bases). V shed 7 bases and J shed 0 bases, with 10 bases lying between them. This CDR3 comprises 14 residues. The V gene's germline CDR1 is MNHEY and CDR2 SVGAGI. The CDR3 loop reads CASIRTASNQPQHF. The CDR3 bases are TGTGCCAGCATTAGGACAGCTAGCAATCAGCCCCAGCATTTT.

V and J are TRBV4-1 and TRBJ2-5, with D tentatively TRBD2 (6 bases). The CDR3 is made up of 14 amino acids. The germline gives CDR1 MGHRA, CDR2 YSYEKL. V was cut by 2 bases and J by 5 bases, with 12 bases left in between. DNA for the CDR3: TGCGCCAGCAGCCAAACCCTAGCGAGTGAGACCCAGTACTTC. It encodes CASSQTLASETQYF.

The chain links TRBV4-3 to TRBJ1-1, with TRBD1 identical over 7 bases. Germline V gene lookup returns CDR1 LGHNA and CDR2 YSLEER. J was trimmed by 12 bases and V by 2 bases; bases with no gene match: 9. The CDR3 spans 13 residues. Here the CDR3 DNA reads TGCGCCAGCAGCCAAAGAACCGGGACAGCACCTTTCTTT. Residues: CASSQRTGTAPFF.

J is TRBJ1-2 and V is TRBV7-2; D may be TRBD1 (6 bases). The ends were cut back, 3 bases at V and 2 bases at J, with 16 bases in the middle. CDR1 is SGHTA and CDR2 is FQGNSA in the germline V gene. The CDR3 sequence is 16 residues long. The CDR3 DNA follows: TGTGCCAGCAGCTTGGGAGGGGGTGGGGTCAACTATGGCTACACCTTC. Its translation: CASSLGGGGVNYGYTF.

The chain has TRBV4-1 and TRBJ1-2; a possible D gene is TRBD1 (6 bases). Germline V lookup: CDR1 MGHRA, CDR2 YSYEKL. Trimming shortened V by 0 bases and J by 8 bases, and 10 bases separated the two germline ends. The CDR3 has 13 residues. The CDR3 reads CASSQDGGSGYTF. The DNA for the CDR3 is TGCGCCAGCAGCCAAGATGGGGGCAGCGGCTACACCTTC.

The chain recombines TRBV7-2 with TRBJ2-7; no firm D call. There are 13 residues in the CDR3. Between the trimmed V and J ends, which lost 2 bases and 1 base, there was a span of 6 bases. Germline assignment: CDR1 SGHTA and CDR2 FQGNSA. CDR3: CASSLIQSYEQYF. For the CDR3, the DNA is TGTGCCAGCAGCTTAATCCAATCCTACGAGCAGTACTTC.

The chain has TRBV10-1 and TRBJ2-1; the D is unclear. V was clipped by 0 bases and J by 8 bases, with 11 bases between them. The CDR3 sequence is 14 residues long. Germline V gene lookup returns CDR1 WNHNN and CDR2 SYGVQD (reference sequence). The CDR3 DNA follows: TGCGCCAGCAGTGAGTCCCAGACACTGGATGAGCAGTTCTTC. Its protein product is CASSESQTLDEQFF.

The V and J genes are TRBV4-1 and TRBJ1-5; no clear D. CDR3 size: 17 residues. V was clipped by 4 bases and J by 5 bases, with 21 bases between them. The germline gives CDR1 MGHRA, CDR2 YSYEKL. CDR3 nucleotide sequence: TGCGCCAGCAGCCGAGCACATCTCGGACTAGGAGATCAGCCCCAGCATTTT. As protein: CASSRAHLGLGDQPQHF.

The chain recombines TRBV27 with TRBJ2-7; perhaps TRBD2 as D (6 bases). This CDR3 region has 14 residues. Germline V CDR1 and CDR2: MNHEY, SMNVEV (reference sequence). V was shortened by 4 bases and J by 3 bases, with 13 bases between the two germline ends. The CDR3 DNA reads as TGTGCCAGCAGTTCGGTCTTGCGGGGCTACGAGCAGTACTTC. It encodes CASSSVLRGYEQYF.

The J gene is TRBJ1-1, the V gene TRBV18; D might be TRBD1 (6 bases). Trimming took off 2 bases at V and 2 bases at J, with 18 bases between the two ends. CDR3 length: 17 amino acids. Germline lookup yields CDR1 KGHSH and CDR2 LQKENI. CDR3: CASSPNPGQGKNTEAFF. CDR3 in DNA: TGTGCCAGCTCACCAAACCCGGGACAAGGAAAAAACACTGAAGCTTTCTTT.

This clone was detected a few times. The V and J genes are TRBV6-2 or TRBV6-3 and TRBJ2-3; D unclear. Per germline, CDR1 MNHEY and CDR2 SVGEGT. The CDR3 is 16 amino acids. V was trimmed by 4 bases and J by 1 base, leaving 15 bases between them. DNA of the CDR3: TGTGCCAGCAGTTCCAACAAGCGCCGCGGCACAGATACGCAGTATTTT. Its translation is CASSSNKRRGTDTQYF.

V usage is TRBV15 and J usage is TRBJ2-1; TRBD1 is a possible D gene (6 bases). Trimming cost V 3 bases and J 12 bases, with 9 bases left between them. CDR3 length equals 11 residues. Germline V gene data show CDR1 as LNHNV and CDR2 as YYDKDF (reference sequence). CDR3 sequence reads: CATSSIGGQFF. The CDR3 bases are TGTGCCACCAGCAGTATAGGGGGGCAGTTCTTC.